What follows are 2 T cell receptor beta chains derived from one specimen sequenced in a study of blood T cell repertoires in COVID-19. Assay: immunoSEQ multiplex PCR; the TCRdb copy retains only in-frame clones and omits some. In the table there are around 230,000 clones, around 83% of which are singletons. Input material: peripheral blood. Receptor source: a woman between 45 and 60 years old with acute or convalescent COVID-19.

The chain links TRBV24-1 to TRBJ2-1; possibly TRBD1 for D (6 bases). Trimming left V 4 bases short and J 6 bases short, with 15 bases between. This CDR3 comprises 15 residues. Germline V CDR1 and CDR2: KGHDR, SFDVKD. CDR3 loop: CATSDIQGPTNEQFF. The DNA of the CDR3 is TGTGCCACCAGTGACATCCAGGGGCCTACCAATGAGCAGTTCTTC.

CDR3 sequence reads: CASSSPRTAYGTSNQPQHF. DNA of the CDR3: TGTGCCAGCAGCTCGCCCCGGACAGCTTATGGGACTAGCAATCAGCCCCAGCATTTT. This chain uses TRBV7-8 with TRBJ1-5; tentatively, D is TRBD1 (6 bases). Looked up from germline, CDR1 is SGHVS and CDR2 is FQNEAQ. The ends were cut back, 4 bases at V and 0 bases at J, with 22 bases in the middle. The CDR3 runs 19 residues.